What follows are 27 T cell receptor beta chains derived from one specimen sequenced in a study of naive and memory T cell subsets. Both TRBC1 and TRBC2 were covered by a beta constant-region primer of two equimolar oligonucleotides. TCRdb called the UMI-ligation and nested PCR reads again in MiXCR, with one record for every CDR3 protein. Found here are approximately 89,000 distinct CDR3 sequences, 6% to 7.5% of them singletons; the top ten hold over 1.5%. Sequences were obtained from central memory CD4+ T cells from blood. The source is a human donor in good health.

This clonotype has ten or more counts. The CDR3 reads CASSPGPGYTF. The CDR3 DNA is TGTGCCAGCAGTCCAGGGCCTGGCTACACCTTC. The chain joins TRBV6-6 to TRBJ1-2; TRBD1 might be the D (5 bases). Trimming shortened V by 5 bases and J by 7 bases, and 8 bases separated the two germline ends. CDR1 MNHNY and CDR2 SVGAGI come from the germline V gene (reference sequence). There are 11 residues in the CDR3.

The chain has TRBV9 and TRBJ2-5; D ambiguous. In germline, CDR1 is SGDLS, CDR2 YYNGEE. The CDR3 is made up of 12 amino acids. The V end was cut by 0 bases, the J end by 5 bases, with 5 bases between. CDR3 DNA sequence: TGTGCCAGCAGCGTAGAAGGGGAGACCCAGTACTTC. Its translation: CASSVEGETQYF.

This chain joins TRBV7-2 and TRBJ2-3; tentative D call: TRBD1 (6 bases). CDR1 and CDR2 (germline): SGHTA, FQGNSA. V dropped 3 bases and J dropped 6 bases, with 16 bases sitting between them. This CDR3 is built from 15 residues. The CDR3 coding sequence is TGTGCCAGCAGCTTTGATGGGGGCCCGAGGGATACGCAGTATTTT. Translated, it gives CASSFDGGPRDTQYF.

This clonotype was found many times. The chain is built from TRBV12-3 or TRBV12-4 and TRBJ2-7; no reliable D call. The CDR3 consists of 12 residues. V gave up 3 bases and J gave up 3 bases, with 6 bases separating them. Here the CDR3 reads CASSFAVYEQYF. The CDR3 region has the DNA TGTGCCAGCAGTTTTGCTGTCTACGAGCAGTACTTC.

This clonotype has a count of ten or more. This sequence joins TRBV29-1 and TRBJ1-5, with TRBD1 matching 8 bases. Losses at the gene ends were 6 bases for V and 11 bases for J; bases not matched to a gene: 12. In germline, CDR1 is SQVTM, CDR2 ANQGSEA. The CDR3 is made up of 13 amino acids. The CDR3 nucleotides read TGCAGCGTGGTACAGGGGGGCGGTGAGGCCCAGCATTTT. It yields the protein CSVVQGGGEAQHF.

This sequence joins TRBV12-3 or TRBV12-4 and TRBJ1-1; a possible D gene is TRBD1 (6 bases). Trimming cost V 2 bases and J 2 bases, with 12 bases left between them. This CDR3 region has 15 residues. The CDR3 loop is CASSLPQGTNTEAFF. CDR3 sequence (DNA): TGTGCCAGCAGTTTACCACAGGGAACAAACACTGAAGCTTTCTTT.

At least ten counts were recorded for this clonotype. The chain links TRBV27 to TRBJ2-5; D remains ambiguous. The CDR3 sequence is 11 residues long. V was shortened by 0 bases and J by 4 bases, with 0 bases between the two germline ends. Germline lookup yields CDR1 MNHEY and CDR2 SMNVEV (reference sequence). CDR3 in amino acids: CASSLSETQYF. As DNA, the CDR3 is TGTGCCAGCAGTTTATCAGAGACCCAGTACTTC.

The genes are TRBV18 and TRBJ2-1; D gene ambiguous. Germline V gene sequence: CDR1 KGHSH, CDR2 LQKENI. Deletions cut 1 base from V and 9 bases from J, with 10 bases between. This CDR3 has 13 amino acids. The CDR3 nucleotides read TGTGCCAGCTCACCACTTCCGGGCGGTGAGCAGTTCTTC. Residues: CASSPLPGGEQFF.

The chain links TRBV30 to TRBJ2-7; 10 nucleotides line up with TRBD2. J was trimmed by 3 bases and V by 3 bases; bases with no gene match: 14. The CDR3 spans 17 residues. Germline V CDR1 and CDR2: GTSNPN, SVGIG (reference sequence). CDR3 residues: CAWRLVSGASGSYEQYF. Written as DNA, the CDR3 is TGTGCCTGGAGGCTTGTTTCTGGGGCTAGCGGGAGCTACGAGCAGTACTTC.

This clonotype showed up many times. The V gene is TRBV4-3, the J gene TRBJ1-2, with 7 bases matching TRBD1. This CDR3 has 16 amino acids. After removal of 4 bases from V and 4 bases from J, the junction contained 12 bases not matched to a gene. The germline V gene encodes CDR1 LGHNA and CDR2 YSLEER. The CDR3, as DNA: TGCGCCAGCAGCCTATACAGATTAGGGACAGCCTATGGCTACACCTTC. This codes for CASSLYRLGTAYGYTF.

This clonotype was seen only a few times. J is TRBJ1-5 and V is TRBV11-2, with D possibly matching TRBD1 (6 bases). Trimming stripped 0 bases from V and 4 bases from J, with 16 bases between. CDR3 length: 17 residues. From germline, CDR1 is SGHAT and CDR2 FQNNGV. CDR3 loop: CASSLDGDRDINQPQHF. The CDR3 nucleotides are TGTGCCAGCAGCTTAGATGGGGACCGGGACATTAATCAGCCCCAGCATTTT.

This clonotype has ten or more counts. The chain combines TRBV20-1 with TRBJ2-1, with 8 bases identical to TRBD2. Germline V gene data show CDR1 as DFQATT and CDR2 as SNEGSKA (reference sequence). With V trimmed by 5 bases and J by 8 bases, 5 bases remained unmatched. The CDR3 contains 12 residues. CDR3 amino acids: CSAPEAGDEQFF. The CDR3 nucleotides read TGCAGTGCTCCCGAAGCGGGAGATGAGCAGTTCTTC.

The V call is TRBV6-1, the J call TRBJ2-1, with TRBD2 as a possible D gene (6 bases). The germline gives CDR1 MNHNS, CDR2 SASEGT. V was shortened by 7 bases and J by 9 bases, with 16 bases between the two germline ends. This CDR3 contains 13 residues. Here the CDR3 reads CASNPTSSGEQFF. The CDR3 DNA is TGTGCCAGCAACCCTACTAGCTCGGGTGAGCAGTTCTTC.

This clonotype was detected only a few times. The gene calls are TRBV20-1 and TRBJ2-4; 10 nucleotides agree with TRBD2. The CDR3 consists of 13 residues. V lost 5 bases and J lost 6; bases outside the gene matches: 4. Germline CDR1 and CDR2: DFQATT and SNEGSKA (reference sequence). The CDR3 DNA follows: TGCAGTGCTTTAAGCGGGAGGGGAAACATTCAGTACTTC. Its translation is CSALSGRGNIQYF.

This clonotype appeared a few times. V gene TRBV12-3 or TRBV12-4 combines with J gene TRBJ2-1, with D possibly matching TRBD2 (5 bases). V was trimmed by 4 bases and J by 9 bases, leaving 7 bases between them. The CDR3 contains 11 residues. The DNA of the CDR3 is TGTGCCAGCAGTTCGCGGGTTGAGCAGTTCTTC. Its translation: CASSSRVEQFF.

V gene TRBV2 combines with J gene TRBJ2-3; 9 nucleotides agree with TRBD2. The germline CDR1 and CDR2 sequences are SNHLY and FYNNEI. The CDR3 has 15 residues. Trimming cost V 6 bases and J 4 bases; bases outside gene matches: 8. This CDR3 is CASSVSGSVADTQYF. DNA for the CDR3: TGTGCCAGCAGCGTTAGCGGGAGCGTCGCAGATACGCAGTATTTT.

This clonotype was seen more than once but under ten times. The chain recombines TRBV6-2 or TRBV6-3 with TRBJ2-5; a weak D match, TRBD2 (6 bases). CDR3 length equals 15 residues. Per germline, CDR1 MNHEY and CDR2 SVGEGT. V dropped 3 bases and J dropped 1 base, with 12 bases sitting between them. CDR3 region: CASSYRGIRQETQYF. CDR3 sequence (DNA): TGTGCCAGCAGTTATCGGGGGATCCGCCAAGAGACCCAGTACTTC.

Many counts were recorded for this clonotype. This sequence joins TRBV29-1 and TRBJ1-2; D remains unclear. CDR1 is SQVTM, CDR2 ANQGSEA, per germline. V lost 5 bases to trimming and J lost 8 bases, with 6 bases between them. The CDR3 spans 9 residues. The chain's CDR3 is CSVSPGYTF. CDR3 coding DNA: TGCAGCGTTAGCCCCGGCTACACCTTC.

The genes are TRBV7-9 and TRBJ1-4; no clear D gene. V was trimmed by 2 bases and J by 6 bases, leaving 10 bases between them. Looked up from germline, CDR1 is SEHNR and CDR2 is FQNEAQ (reference sequence). The CDR3 is made up of 14 amino acids. The CDR3 DNA reads as TGTGCCAGCAGCTTAAGGCAGCAAGATGAAAAACTGTTTTTT. Its translation is CASSLRQQDEKLFF.

This clonotype was seen more than once but under ten times. The rearrangement joins TRBV6-2 or TRBV6-3 to TRBJ1-1; unclear D gene. The V end lost 4 bases, the J end lost 8 bases, and 14 bases lay between the germline ends. Germline V gene sequence: CDR1 MNHEY, CDR2 SVGEGT. There are 13 residues in the CDR3. The CDR3 coding sequence is TGTGCCAGCAGTTCATTCCGAGTTAAAGAAGCTTTCTTT. Residues: CASSSFRVKEAFF.

This clonotype was seen repeatedly, ten times or more. The V gene is TRBV4-3, the J gene TRBJ1-6; D uncertain. This CDR3 spans 14 amino acids. CDR1 LGHNA and CDR2 YSLEER come from the germline V gene. V was shortened by 1 base and J by 7 bases, with 8 bases between the two germline ends. The CDR3 here is CASSQGQPNSPLHF. DNA for the CDR3: TGCGCCAGCAGCCAAGGCCAGCCGAATTCACCCCTCCACTTT.

This clonotype was counted between two and nine times. The CDR3 loop is CAISVQHTTDTQYF. CDR3 nucleotides: TGTGCCATCAGTGTACAGCACACCACAGATACGCAGTATTTT. The chain couples TRBV10-3 to TRBJ2-3; D is unresolved. The CDR3 is made up of 14 amino acids. The germline V gene encodes CDR1 ENHRY and CDR2 SYGVKD. V was pared by 4 bases and J by 2 bases, with 10 bases between.

This clonotype was observed at least ten times. The genes are TRBV4-3 and TRBJ1-2; possible D gene TRBD1, 6 bases. Deletions cut 2 bases from V and 4 bases from J, with 11 bases between. CDR1 and CDR2 from the germline V gene are LGHNA and YSLEER. The CDR3 runs 14 residues. The CDR3 protein is CASSQSGQRYGYTF. The DNA for the CDR3 is TGCGCCAGCAGCCAATCAGGACAGCGCTATGGCTACACCTTC.

With respect to this clonotype: Since a much larger clone is just one base distant, this may be a read error. The rearrangement joins TRBV20-1 to TRBJ1-5, with 8 positions matching TRBD1. The germline V gene encodes CDR1 DFQATT and CDR2 SNEGSKA (reference sequence). The CDR3 consists of 14 residues. CDR3 nucleotide sequence: TGCTGTGCTGTCTCCAGGGGGCGAGGCCAGCCCCAGCATTTT. It is translated as CCAVSRGRGQPQHF.

The V gene is TRBV12-3 or TRBV12-4, the J gene TRBJ2-2; a weak D match, TRBD2 (6 bases). This CDR3 contains 15 residues. The V and J ends lost 6 bases and 4 bases respectively, with 15 bases between them. The CDR3 nucleotides are TGTGCCAGCAGACCCGACGAGGGAGGCACCGGGGAGCTGTTTTTT. Its translation: CASRPDEGGTGELFF.

To note about this clonotype: A read error is possible here, since a much larger clone lies one base away. The chain combines TRBV14 with TRBJ1-3; D remains ambiguous. The germline gives CDR1 SGHDN, CDR2 FVKESK. Trimming pared 6 bases from V and 0 bases from J, leaving 6 bases between. The CDR3 runs to 13 residues. CDR3 loop: CASRASSGNTIYF. The CDR3 coding sequence is TGTGCCAGCAGAGCAAGCTCTGGAAACACCATATATTTT.

This clonotype was picked up many times. This rearrangement joins TRBV27 to TRBJ2-6, with no clear D. V shed 2 bases and J shed 3 bases, with 8 bases lying between them. This CDR3 has 15 residues. CDR1 is MNHEY, CDR2 SMNVEV, per germline (reference sequence). DNA of the CDR3: TGTGCCAGCAGTTTAAACACCTATGGGGCCAACGTCCTGACTTTC. Translation gives CASSLNTYGANVLTF. Based on the CDR3 plus reference TRBV27 and TRBJ2-6, the full variable domain is EAQVTQNPRYLITVTGKKLTVTCSQNMNHEYMSWYRQDPGLGLRQIYYSMNVEVTDKGDVPEGYKVSRKEKRNFPLILESPSPNQTSLYFCASSLNTYGANVLTFGAGSRLTVL.